The 21 T cell receptor beta chains given below trace back to one sample, sequenced in a study of CD8 T cells in Susac syndrome. RNA in amounts of about 0.45 to 1 ug was reverse transcribed with random hexamers. One entry per CDR3 protein, called by TCRdb with MiXCR from the immunoSEQ multiplex PCR reads. The repertoire consists of fewer than 200,000 distinct CDR3 sequences, with 90% to 95% occurring once and the leading ten covering 0.15% to 0.2%. The specimen sequenced was CD8+ T cells from PBMCs. The receptors stem from a human donor with multiple sclerosis.

This clonotype was recorded only once. The V call is TRBV30, the J call TRBJ1-1, with D possibly TRBD1 on 6 matching bases. The length of the CDR3 is 14 residues. Germline V gene sequence: CDR1 GTSNPN, CDR2 SVGIG (reference sequence). Trimming stripped 3 bases from V and 4 bases from J, with 15 bases between. In DNA, the CDR3 is TGTGCCTGGAGCCTACCACAGGGAGGCACTGAAGCTTTCTTT. As protein: CAWSLPQGGTEAFF.

V is TRBV27 and J is TRBJ2-7; no clear D gene. Germline CDR1 and CDR2: MNHEY and SMNVEV (reference sequence). Trimming shortened V by 2 bases and J by 2 bases, and 7 bases separated the two germline ends. This CDR3 has 13 amino acids. The CDR3 DNA reads TGTGCCAGCAGTTTAGGCCCCGCCTACGAGCAGTACTTC. Translated: CASSLGPAYEQYF.

CDR3 loop: CASSPTEVYEQYF. In DNA form, the CDR3 reads TGTGCCAGCAGTCCTACAGAGGTATACGAGCAGTACTTC. The chain recombines TRBV7-9 with TRBJ2-7; D is ambiguous. The ends were cut back, 6 bases at V and 4 bases at J, with 13 bases in the middle. The CDR3 is 13 residues long. Germline CDR1 is SEHNR and CDR2 is FQNEAQ (reference sequence).

This chain joins TRBV2 and TRBJ2-7; D gene unclear. Germline CDR1 SNHLY, CDR2 FYNNEI. V was pared by 4 bases and J by 2 bases, with 12 bases between. The CDR3 runs 14 residues. Here the CDR3 reads CASSVGRLTYEQYF. The CDR3, as DNA: TGTGCCAGCAGTGTGGGCAGGCTAACCTACGAGCAGTACTTC.

This chain connects TRBV27 to TRBJ2-3; no clear D. V dropped 10 bases and J dropped 6 bases, with 11 bases sitting between them. CDR1 is MNHEY, CDR2 SMNVEV, per germline (reference sequence). This CDR3 contains 11 residues. DNA for the CDR3: TGTGCCACCCTTAATAGGGATACGCAGTATTTT. Translation: CATLNRDTQYF.

The rearrangement joins TRBV7-9 to TRBJ2-5, with 8 bases fitting TRBD2. The CDR3 contains 14 residues. Germline assignment: CDR1 SEHNR and CDR2 FQNEAQ (reference sequence). Germline trimming cut 6 bases from V and 4 bases from J; bases unmatched to any gene: 7. CDR3: CASRGSGRRETQYF. The CDR3 bases are TGTGCCAGCAGGGGCAGCGGGAGAAGAGAGACCCAGTACTTC.

V and J are TRBV7-9 and TRBJ2-1; 7 nucleotides line up with TRBD1. CDR1 SEHNR and CDR2 FQNEAQ come from the germline V gene (reference sequence). The V segment lost 4 bases and the J segment 2 bases; nucleotides outside the gene matches: 5. The CDR3 has 15 residues. The CDR3 DNA reads TGTGCCAGCAGCTCCCCAGGGGGACCCTACAATGAGCAGTTCTTC. Protein product: CASSSPGGPYNEQFF.

The chain is built from TRBV20-1 and TRBJ2-1, with 14 nucleotides matching TRBD2. The V gene end was trimmed by 6 bases and the J gene end by 9 bases; junction bases not matched to a gene: 10. The CDR3 is 15 amino acids. CDR1 and CDR2 from the germline V gene are DFQATT and SNEGSKA (reference sequence). CDR3 DNA sequence: TGCAGTGCCAGACTAGCGGGGGGGCCGACGGGTGAGCAGTTCTTC. The encoded protein is CSARLAGGPTGEQFF.

The chain employs TRBV7-9 and TRBJ1-1, with unresolved D. Trimming removed 1 base from V and 6 bases from J, with 9 bases in between. CDR1 and CDR2 from the germline V gene are SEHNR and FQNEAQ (reference sequence). This CDR3 contains 13 residues. The CDR3 here is CASSLVVSPEAFF. DNA for the CDR3: TGTGCCAGCAGCTTAGTGGTCAGCCCTGAAGCTTTCTTT.

The rearrangement links TRBV2 to TRBJ1-6, with D tentatively TRBD1 (5 bases). This CDR3 is 14 amino acids long. Trimming cost V 7 bases and J 4 bases, with 11 bases left between them. Germline CDR1 is SNHLY and CDR2 is FYNNEI. CDR3 DNA sequence: TGTGCCAGCAATACAGACAGATATAATTCACCCCTCCACTTT. The encoded protein is CASNTDRYNSPLHF.

The CDR3 loop is CSATGSEGTEAFF. The CDR3 DNA sequence: TGCAGTGCTACCGGCTCTGAGGGCACTGAAGCTTTCTTT. The gene calls are TRBV20-1 and TRBJ1-1, with no clear D. The CDR3 length is 13 residues. CDR1 DFQATT and CDR2 SNEGSKA come from the germline V gene (reference sequence). The germline V and J ends were trimmed by 4 bases and 4 bases, with 13 bases remaining between them.

The J gene is TRBJ1-5, the V gene TRBV27, with unresolved D. This CDR3 comprises 14 residues. Germline V gene data show CDR1 as MNHEY and CDR2 as SMNVEV (reference sequence). Trimming pared 8 bases from V and 5 bases from J, leaving 16 bases between. The CDR3 DNA sequence: TGTGCCAGCCACCCCGGGGAGGGCGATCAGCCCCAGCATTTT. This sequence encodes CASHPGEGDQPQHF.

This chain links TRBV12-3 or TRBV12-4 with TRBJ1-2; the D gene is possibly TRBD1 (6 bases). The CDR3 has 13 residues. The V gene lost 6 bases and the J gene lost 3 bases, with 11 bases spanning the gap. The CDR3 DNA sequence: TGTGCCAGCAGGGGCGGGGGCGACTATGGCTACACCTTC. Its protein product is CASRGGGDYGYTF.

The chain joins TRBV9 to TRBJ2-7, with TRBD1 identical over 9 bases. J gave up 3 bases and V 0 bases, and 7 bases lay outside the gene matches. The CDR3 has 16 amino acids. Germline CDR1 and CDR2: SGDLS and YYNGEE. The CDR3 reads CASSVGGTGLVYEQYF. DNA of the CDR3: TGTGCCAGCAGCGTAGGGGGGACAGGGCTGGTCTACGAGCAGTACTTC. Variable domain in full (rest from reference TRBV9 and TRBJ2-7): DSGVTQTPKHLITATGQRVTLRCSPRSGDLSVYWYQQSLDQGLQFLIQYYNGEERAKGNILERFSAQQFPDLHSELNLSSLELGDSALYFCASSVGGTGLVYEQYFGPGTRLTVT.

V usage is TRBV6-2 or TRBV6-3 and J usage is TRBJ1-5; 9 nucleotides match TRBD1. This CDR3 is 15 amino acids long. Germline CDR1 is MNHEY and CDR2 is SVGEGT. V dropped 6 bases and J dropped 7; count of bases not matched to a gene: 10. CDR3 region: CASSPGQGREQPQHF. The CDR3 nucleotides are TGTGCCAGCAGCCCAGGACAGGGGAGAGAACAGCCCCAGCATTTT.

The CDR3 here is CASSSGTEMETQYF. The CDR3 DNA follows: TGTGCCAGCAGCTCTGGGACGGAGATGGAGACCCAGTACTTC. This chain joins TRBV13 and TRBJ2-5; perhaps D is TRBD1 or TRBD2 (5 bases each). This CDR3 spans 14 amino acids. CDR1 PRHDT and CDR2 FYEKMQ come from the germline V gene (reference sequence). V lost 4 bases to trimming and J lost 5 bases, with 14 bases between them.

This chain uses TRBV29-1 with TRBJ1-1; D possibly corresponds to TRBD1 (5 bases). Germline V lookup: CDR1 SQVTM, CDR2 ANQGSEA. The CDR3 consists of 14 residues. Trimming shortened V by 6 bases and J by 4 bases, and 18 bases separated the two germline ends. The CDR3 nucleotides are TGCAGCGTCCTCCTTTCGGGGGGGAGCACTGAAGCTTTCTTT. Amino acids: CSVLLSGGSTEAFF.

The V gene is TRBV5-1, the J gene TRBJ2-1; 9 bases match TRBD2. V was clipped by 0 bases and J by 4 bases; unmatched bases: 2. The V gene's germline CDR1 is SGHRS and CDR2 YFSETQ. There are 15 residues in the CDR3. CDR3 protein: CASSLVAGAYNEQFF. The CDR3 DNA reads as TGCGCCAGCAGCTTGGTAGCGGGGGCATACAATGAGCAGTTCTTC. Supplemented by reference TRBV5-1 and TRBJ2-1, the full variable domain reads KAGVTQTPRYLIKTRGQQVTLSCSPISGHRSVSWYQQTPGQGLQFLFEYFSETQRNKGNFPGRFSGRQFSNSRSEMNVSTLELGDSALYLCASSLVAGAYNEQFFGPGTRLTVL.

This chain connects TRBV11-2 to TRBJ1-2; D remains unclear. Looked up from germline, CDR1 is SGHAT and CDR2 is FQNNGV. CDR3 length: 11 residues. With 3 bases removed from V and 6 bases from J, the gap between germline ends came to 5 bases. In nucleotides, the CDR3 is TGTGCCAGCAGCTTCGGGCATGGCTACACCTTC. This sequence encodes CASSFGHGYTF. The variable domain in full, completed from reference TRBV11-2 and TRBJ1-2, reads EAGVAQSPRYKIIEKRQSVAFWCNPISGHATLYWYQQILGQGPKLLIQFQNNGVVDDSQLPKDRFSAERLKGVDSTLKIQPAKLEDSAVYLCASSFGHGYTFGSGTRLTVV.

The chain combines TRBV4-1 with TRBJ2-1; 7 bases are shared with TRBD2. J was trimmed by 7 bases and V by 4 bases; bases with no gene match: 10. The CDR3 has 15 amino acids. CDR1 is MGHRA, CDR2 YSYEKL, per germline. The DNA of the CDR3 is TGCGCCAGCAGCCCAAACGTGGGAGGGAGGAATGAGCAGTTCTTC. Its translation: CASSPNVGGRNEQFF.

The chain carries TRBV11-2 and TRBJ2-3, with TRBD2 matching 10 bases. CDR1 and CDR2 from the germline V gene are SGHAT and FQNNGV. The V and J ends lost 1 base and 4 bases, in that order; junction bases with no gene match: 5. The CDR3 totals 16 residues. This chain's CDR3 is CASSLGLAGVADTQYF. As DNA, the CDR3 is TGTGCCAGCAGCTTAGGTCTAGCGGGAGTGGCAGATACGCAGTATTTT.